This is a list of T cell receptor beta chains from one sample in a study of OX40 agonist ivuxolimab in advanced cancers. TCRdb's copy holds only in-frame clones and misses some; the assay was immunoSEQ multiplex PCR. The table includes approximately 15,000 clones, around four fifths detected once. The source was CD4+ or CD8+ T cells sorted from blood, collected in a trial of the OX40 agonist ivuxolimab. These receptors were collected from an adult with an advanced solid tumor such as melanoma, head and neck, liver or kidney cancer. CDR3s include the opening cysteine and the closing phenylalanine or tryptophan. Fields, in order: D gene, J gene, clone size, V gene, CDR3 protein, CDR3 DNA. The D gene is left open where the match is weak. Clone size is stated in some rows and not others, as once, few, many or a class when expanded.

>TRBD1|TRBJ2-1|.|TRBV7-3
CASSPQGAPEYNEQFF
TGTGCCAGCAGCCCTCAGGGGGCCCCAGAATACAATGAGCAGTTCTTC
>.|TRBJ2-1|.|TRBV2
CASGGQTRKNEQFF
TGTGCCAGCGGGGGGCAGACTAGAAAGAATGAGCAGTTCTTC
>.|TRBJ2-7|few|TRBV29-1
CSVGMGGEQYF
TGCAGCGTTGGTATGGGAGGCGAGCAGTACTTC
>.|TRBJ2-5|.|TRBV29-1
CSVVSLAALGTQYF
TGCAGCGTTGTCTCCCTAGCAGCGTTAGGGACCCAGTACTTC
>TRBD2|TRBJ2-3|once|TRBV28
CASSQDSGSITDTQYF
TGTGCCAGCAGCCAGGATAGCGGGAGCATCACAGATACGCAGTATTTT
>TRBD1|TRBJ2-5|.|TRBV2
CASSETGGGQETQYF
TGTGCCAGCAGTGAGACAGGGGGTGGCCAAGAGACCCAGTACTTC
>.|TRBJ2-7|few|TRBV7-9
CASSPRGGYEQYF
TGTGCCAGCAGCCCCAGGGGAGGCTACGAGCAGTACTTC
>TRBD1|TRBJ2-7|.|TRBV28
CASSFRDRWPFEQYF
TGTGCCAGCAGTTTTAGGGACAGGTGGCCCTTCGAGCAGTACTTC
>TRBD1|TRBJ2-7|.|TRBV28
CASTETGGRYEQYF
TGTGCCAGCACCGAGACAGGGGGGAGGTACGAGCAGTACTTC
>.|TRBJ2-7|.|TRBV29-1
CSALDYEQYF
TGCAGCGCCTTAGACTACGAGCAGTACTTC
>.|TRBJ2-2|once|TRBV9
CASSVRGTGELFF
TGTGCCAGCAGCGTTCGGGGGACCGGGGAGCTGTTTTTT
>TRBD1|TRBJ1-1|.|TRBV29-1
CSGGTGNTEAFF
TGCAGCGGGGGGACAGGGAACACTGAAGCTTTCTTT
>TRBD2|TRBJ2-1|.|TRBV12-5
CASGPGGVSYNEQFF
TGTGCTAGTGGTCCGGGAGGAGTAAGCTACAATGAGCAGTTCTTC
>TRBD1|TRBJ2-5|.|TRBV10-3
CAISRSGGRETQYF
TGTGCCATCAGCAGATCAGGGGGCCGGGAGACCCAGTACTTC
>TRBD1|TRBJ2-2|.|TRBV9
CASSVGDSSGELFF
TGTGCCAGCAGCGTAGGGGACAGCTCCGGGGAGCTGTTTTTT
>.|TRBJ2-4|.|TRBV28
CATAARRLPKNIQYF
TGTGCCACCGCCGCGAGGAGGCTCCCCAAAAACATTCAGTACTTC
>.|TRBJ1-2|.|TRBV28
CASSDGLFALEYGYTF
TGTGCCAGCAGTGACGGACTCTTTGCGCTCGAATATGGCTACACCTTC
>TRBD1|TRBJ2-7|.|TRBV4-1
CASSHPGQNRYEQYF
TGCGCCAGCAGCCACCCGGGACAGAATCGCTACGAGCAGTACTTC
>TRBD2|TRBJ2-7|.|TRBV10-1
CASRDTSGKATHEQYF
TGCGCCAGCAGGGATACTAGCGGCAAAGCAACCCACGAGCAGTACTTC
>.|TRBJ2-2|.|TRBV9
CASSVPQGLNTGELFF
TGTGCCAGCAGCGTCCCCCAAGGGCTAAACACCGGGGAGCTGTTTTTT
>.|TRBJ2-2|.|TRBV9
CASSVALSGGPTGELFF
TGTGCCAGCAGCGTAGCTTTGAGCGGAGGACCCACCGGGGAGCTGTTTTTT
>.|TRBJ2-7|.|TRBV4-2
CASSQDPTHEQYF
TGTGCCAGCAGCCAAGATCCCACTCACGAGCAGTACTTC
>.|TRBJ2-5|.|TRBV28
CASSHRGQETQYF
TGTGCCAGCAGCCACCGGGGTCAAGAGACCCAGTACTTC
>.|TRBJ2-4|.|TRBV4-3
CASSPKIIAKNIQYF
TGCGCCAGCAGCCCAAAAATCATAGCCAAAAACATTCAGTACTTC
>TRBD1|TRBJ1-1|.|TRBV10-3
CATSPTDRGATEAFF
TGTGCCACCTCACCAACAGACAGGGGGGCCACTGAAGCTTTCTTT
>TRBD2|TRBJ2-7|.|TRBV7-3
CASSLEGGGPYEQYF
TGTGCCAGCAGCTTAGAGGGCGGGGGGCCCTACGAGCAGTACTTC
>.|TRBJ2-7|.|TRBV18
CASSTQGGSYEQYF
TGTGCCAGCTCAACCCAGGGGGGTTCCTACGAGCAGTACTTC
>TRBD2|TRBJ2-3|.|TRBV2
CASTYEKGTSDTDTQYF
TGTGCCAGCACGTACGAGAAGGGGACTAGCGACACAGATACGCAGTATTTT
>TRBD2|TRBJ2-2|.|TRBV13
CASSLRLAGVGELFF
TGTGCCAGCAGCCTGCGACTAGCGGGAGTCGGCGAGCTGTTTTTT
>.|TRBJ2-7|once|TRBV6-6
CASTTNYEQYF
TGTGCCAGCACAACTAACTACGAGCAGTACTTC
>.|TRBJ2-7|.|TRBV6-5
CASSAPQYF
TGTGCCAGCAGTGCCCCTCAGTACTTC
>.|TRBJ2-7|.|TRBV7-9
CASSLGGVREQYF
TGTGCCAGCAGCTTAGGAGGGGTACGCGAGCAGTACTTC
>.|TRBJ2-7|.|TRBV6-6
CASSYSAGEQYF
TGTGCCAGCAGTTACTCGGCTGGGGAGCAGTACTTC
>TRBD1|TRBJ2-1|.|TRBV5-1
CASSLATGANEQFF
TGCGCCAGCAGCTTGGCCACAGGGGCGAATGAGCAGTTCTTC
>.|TRBJ2-3|.|TRBV7-9
CASSHGGTSTDTQYF
TGTGCCAGCAGCCACGGCGGTACTAGCACAGATACGCAGTATTTT
>.|TRBJ1-2|.|TRBV15
CATSRDLGRGAYTF
TGTGCCACCAGCAGAGATCTTGGACGCGGAGCCTACACCTTC
>.|TRBJ2-3|.|TRBV19
CASSMWGRQERVEDTQYF
TGTGCCAGTAGTATGTGGGGTAGACAGGAGAGGGTGGAAGATACGCAGTATTTT
>.|TRBJ2-1|.|TRBV7-3
CASSLGAGAGSYNEQFF
TGTGCCAGCAGCTTAGGTGCAGGAGCCGGCTCCTACAATGAGCAGTTCTTC
>.|TRBJ2-2|few|TRBV9
CASSTRTGELFF
TGTGCCAGCAGCACGAGGACAGGGGAGCTGTTTTTT
>.|TRBJ1-4|.|TRBV27
CASSLRAASTNEKLFF
TGTGCCAGCAGTTTACGGGCAGCTTCAACTAATGAAAAACTGTTTTTT
>.|TRBJ2-4|once|TRBV28
CASLGTLNIQYF
TGTGCCAGCCTCGGGACATTAAACATTCAGTACTTC
>TRBD1|TRBJ2-7|.|TRBV7-3
CASSLLGTGAYEQYF
TGTGCCAGCAGCTTATTAGGGACAGGGGCCTACGAGCAGTACTTC
>.|TRBJ2-5|.|TRBV13
CASNSRGQETQYF
TGTGCCAGCAATTCTAGGGGCCAAGAGACCCAGTACTTC
>.|TRBJ1-5|.|TRBV5-4
CASSQVYPGYSNQPQHF
TGCGCCAGCAGCCAAGTATATCCAGGTTATAGCAATCAGCCCCAGCATTTT
>.|TRBJ2-7|.|TRBV28
CASSIGSSYEQYF
TGTGCCAGCAGTATAGGCAGCTCCTACGAGCAGTACTTC
>.|TRBJ2-1|few|TRBV10-3
CAISEVSDEQFF
TGTGCCATCAGTGAGGTTAGCGACGAGCAGTTCTTC
>.|TRBJ2-7|once|TRBV9
CASSARVGYEQYF
TGTGCCAGCAGCGCCAGGGTCGGGTACGAGCAGTACTTC
>.|TRBJ2-3|.|TRBV9
CASSKTRATDTQYF
TGTGCCAGCAGCAAGACCAGGGCCACAGATACGCAGTATTTT
>.|TRBJ2-2|.|TRBV19
CASSYGFPGELFF
TGTGCCAGTAGCTATGGGTTCCCCGGGGAGCTGTTTTTT
>.|TRBJ2-1|.|TRBV28
CASSFGGGPYNEQFF
TGTGCCAGCAGTTTTGGAGGAGGGCCATACAATGAGCAGTTCTTC
>.|TRBJ1-2|.|TRBV6-1
CASSSSRGHTF
TGTGCCAGCAGTTCGTCCCGGGGGCATACCTTC
>TRBD2|TRBJ2-4|once|TRBV2
CASMKSGSYIQYF
TGTGCCAGCATGAAAAGCGGGAGTTACATTCAGTACTTC
>.|TRBJ1-1|.|TRBV7-6
CASSLQGRQNTEAFF
TGTGCCAGCAGCTTACAGGGCAGGCAGAACACTGAAGCTTTCTTT
>.|TRBJ1-2|medium-sized|TRBV19
CASSIYGNPYGYTF
TGTGCCAGTAGTATATACGGCAACCCCTATGGCTACACCTTC